These T cell receptor beta chains were read from a single sample in a study of early T cells in non-severe SARS-CoV-2 infection. One entry per CDR3 protein, called by TCRdb with MiXCR from the 5' RACE reads. The repertoire consists of approximately 90,000 distinct CDR3 sequences, with approximately 12% occurring once and the leading ten covering 4.4%. Sample: whole blood, taken at baseline. These receptors originate from an adult who was a healthcare worker with PCR-confirmed SARS-CoV-2 infection or an uninfected control (not recorded which). Both conserved end residues are part of each CDR3. The D gene is left open where the match is weak. Part of the rows lack a size; the others show once, few, many or a class for expanded clones.

V	D	size	J	DNA	CDR3
TRBV11-2	-	-	TRBJ1-5	TGTGCCAGCAGCGAAAGGGGATCTAGCAATCAGCCCCAGCATTTT	CASSERGSSNQPQHF
TRBV11-2	-	few	TRBJ1-5	TGTGCCAGCAGCTTCGCAATATGGGGGGATCAGCCCCAGCATTTT	CASSFAIWGDQPQHF
TRBV2	TRBD1	many	TRBJ1-5	TGTGCCAGCAGTGAAGATACAGGGGTGGACCAGCCCCAGCATTTT	CASSEDTGVDQPQHF
TRBV5-1	TRBD1	-	TRBJ2-4	TGCGCCAGCAGAGACAGGGACCTAGCCAAAAACATTCAGTACTTC	CASRDRDLAKNIQYF
TRBV2	-	many	TRBJ2-7	TGTGCCAGCACAGTTAGGGAGGCTATGCCCGGGGAGCAGTACTTC	CASTVREAMPGEQYF
TRBV6-1	-	-	TRBJ1-2	TGTGCCAGCAGGAAGACGGATAACTATGGCTACACCTTC	CASRKTDNYGYTF
TRBV5-1	-	-	TRBJ1-3	TGCGCCAGCAGCCAGGACACGACTGGAAACACCATATATTTT	CASSQDTTGNTIYF
TRBV7-8	TRBD2	few	TRBJ2-7	TGTGCCAGCAGCCTAACTAGCGGGGGCCCCCACTCCTACGAGCAGTACTTC	CASSLTSGGPHSYEQYF
TRBV11-2	-	-	TRBJ2-4	TGTGCCAGCAGAGAGACAGTCTCCAACATTCAGTACTTC	CASRETVSNIQYF
TRBV28	TRBD2	-	TRBJ2-7	TGTGCCAGCGGAAGACTAGCGGGAACCTACGAGCAGTACTTC	CASGRLAGTYEQYF
TRBV2	-	few	TRBJ2-1	TGTGCCAGCGGGACGGGGAACTACAATGAGCAGTTCTTC	CASGTGNYNEQFF
TRBV20-1	-	few	TRBJ1-1	TGCAGTGCTAGAGTTCGGACGGAATTGAACACTGAAGCTTTCTTT	CSARVRTELNTEAFF
TRBV6-6	-	-	TRBJ1-1	TGTGCCAGTTCAGGCGTACAGGGTTCCACTGAAGCTTTCTTT	CASSGVQGSTEAFF
TRBV18	-	few	TRBJ1-1	TGTGCCAGCTCATCCACCCTGAACACTGAAGCTTTCTTT	CASSSTLNTEAFF
TRBV6-1	-	many	TRBJ1-5	TGTGCCAGCAGTGAGGGTGTTCATCAGCCCCAGCATTTT	CASSEGVHQPQHF
TRBV7-8	-	few	TRBJ2-7	TGTGCCAGCAGCTCCCGATTCGAGCAGTACTTC	CASSSRFEQYF
TRBV9	TRBD2	-	TRBJ2-5	TGTGCCAGCAGCCCCGGACTAGCGTCAAAGACCCAGTACTTC	CASSPGLASKTQYF
TRBV20-1	-	-	TRBJ2-7	TGCAGTGCTAGAGAGGGGACGGGAGCTTACGAGCAGTACTTC	CSAREGTGAYEQYF
TRBV11-2	-	few	TRBJ2-4	TGTGCCAGCAGCCCCCAGTCAGTACTAGCCAAAAACATTCAGTACTTC	CASSPQSVLAKNIQYF
TRBV6-6	-	many	TRBJ1-5	TGTGCCAGCACCCCTACCGGCCAGGCTAGCAATCAGCCCCAGCATTTT	CASTPTGQASNQPQHF
TRBV14	-	few	TRBJ2-4	TGTGCCAGCAGCCAAGATCTCAGCGGCACGCCACACTTC	CASSQDLSGTPHF
TRBV28	TRBD1	many	TRBJ1-4	TGTGCCAGCAGTCGACAGGGGGCGGGGGCTAATGAAAAACTGTTTTTT	CASSRQGAGANEKLFF
TRBV4-1	-	-	TRBJ1-6	TGCGCCAGCAGCCAGCCGACAATTTCACCCCTCCACTTT	CASSQPTISPLHF
TRBV11-3	-	-	TRBJ2-2	TGTGCCAGCAGCTCGGGAGTCCTCAACACCGGGGAGCTGTTTTTT	CASSSGVLNTGELFF
TRBV14	-	-	TRBJ2-3	TGTGCCAGCAGCCGTAGGGACTGGACAGATACGCAGTATTTT	CASSRRDWTDTQYF
TRBV29-1	-	few	TRBJ1-2	TGCAGCGTAGAAGACTATGGCTACACCTTC	CSVEDYGYTF
TRBV19	-	-	TRBJ1-5	TGTGCCAGTAGTATTACCGGGACTGGCAATCAGCCCCAGCATTTT	CASSITGTGNQPQHF
TRBV27	-	few	TRBJ2-1	TGTGCCAGCAGTTTTCAGGGGCAGGAGCAGTTCTTC	CASSFQGQEQFF
TRBV6-5	-	few	TRBJ1-6	TGTGCCAGCAGTTACTCAACCCTGAATTCACCCCTCCACTTT	CASSYSTLNSPLHF
TRBV5-4	-	-	TRBJ1-1	TGTGCCAGCAGCGCGAGGACAGCGCTGAACACTGAAGCTTTCTTT	CASSARTALNTEAFF
TRBV24-1	-	-	TRBJ2-3	TGTGCCACCAGTGAGCCAAGTAGCGGACGCACAGATACGCAGTATTTT	CATSEPSSGRTDTQYF
TRBV4-2	TRBD2	many	TRBJ2-7	TGTGCCAGCAGCCAAGATAAGGCGGGACTAGAAGTCTACGAGCAGTACTTC	CASSQDKAGLEVYEQYF
TRBV12-3/TRBV12-4	TRBD2	few	TRBJ2-3	TGTGCCAGCAGTTATAGCGGGAGGGACACAGATACGCAGTATTTT	CASSYSGRDTDTQYF
TRBV5-1	-	few	TRBJ1-1	TGCGCCAGCAGCTTGGGTTCGGACAGCGGCACTGAAGCTTTCTTT	CASSLGSDSGTEAFF
TRBV9	-	many	TRBJ2-3	TGTGCCAGCAGCGTCGGTCCGTCATCTAGCACAGATACGCAGTATTTT	CASSVGPSSSTDTQYF
TRBV12-3/TRBV12-4	-	-	TRBJ2-3	TGTGCCAGCAGTCAGGACCCCCAGAAGGCAGATACGCAGTATTTT	CASSQDPQKADTQYF
TRBV6-5	-	-	TRBJ1-3	TGTGCCAGCAGTTACGGGGTCGCCGGAAACACCATATATTTT	CASSYGVAGNTIYF
TRBV10-3	TRBD2	-	TRBJ2-5	TGTGCCATCAGTGAGACTAGCGGGCTCCAAGAGACCCAGTACTTC	CAISETSGLQETQYF
TRBV5-6	-	few	TRBJ2-4	TGTGCCAGCAGCTCGTGGGCCTTGGTCAAAAACATTCAGTACTTC	CASSSWALVKNIQYF
TRBV30	-	-	TRBJ2-1	TGTGCCTGGAAGGGAACGGGGAGCTCCTACAATGAGCAGTTCTTC	CAWKGTGSSYNEQFF
TRBV18	-	-	TRBJ1-1	TGTGCCAGCTCACGTAACCTTGGAGAAGAAGCTTTCTTT	CASSRNLGEEAFF
TRBV5-1	-	-	TRBJ1-1	TGCGCCAGCAGCTGGGGGTCCCATTGGGCTGAAGCTTTCTTT	CASSWGSHWAEAFF
TRBV12-3/TRBV12-4	-	-	TRBJ2-7	TGTGCCAGCAGTTTGGGCTGGGGGGAATACGAGCAGTACTTC	CASSLGWGEYEQYF
TRBV19	TRBD1	few	TRBJ2-7	TGTGCCAGTAGAAAGACTCCGGGACAGGCGTACGAGCAGTACTTC	CASRKTPGQAYEQYF
TRBV19	TRBD2	few	TRBJ2-1	TGTGCCAGTAGTATAGTAAGCGGGGGGGCCAATGAGCAGTTCTTC	CASSIVSGGANEQFF
TRBV5-1	TRBD1	many	TRBJ2-3	TGCGCCAGCAGCTCCCTGGGGACAGTTGATACGCAGTATTTT	CASSSLGTVDTQYF
TRBV11-2	-	few	TRBJ2-7	TGTGCCAGCAGCTATACTGACCCCTACGAGCAGTACTTC	CASSYTDPYEQYF
TRBV2	TRBD1	-	TRBJ2-7	TGTGCCAACAGACAGGGAAGCTCCTACGAGCAGTACTTC	CANRQGSSYEQYF
TRBV6-5	TRBD1	many	TRBJ2-6	TGTGCCAGCAGTTACTCGATTGGGACAGGGGGATCTGGGGCCAACGTCCTGACTTTC	CASSYSIGTGGSGANVLTF
TRBV20-1	-	few	TRBJ2-1	TGCAGTGCTAGAGAATACAATGAGCAGTTCTTC	CSAREYNEQFF
TRBV28	-	-	TRBJ2-5	TGTGCCAGCAGTGATGCGGCTAGACAAGAGACCCAGTACTTC	CASSDAARQETQYF
TRBV3-1	-	-	TRBJ1-2	TGTGCCAGCAGCCAAGACGTCACCCTGGTTGGGGAAGGCTACACCTTC	CASSQDVTLVGEGYTF
TRBV20-1	-	many	TRBJ1-5	TGCAGTGCTCTTCGGGCCGCTAATAGCAATCAGCCCCAGCATTTT	CSALRAANSNQPQHF
TRBV6-6	TRBD1	once	TRBJ1-5	TGTGCCAGCACCTCCTCACAGGGGGGCAATCAGCCCCAGCATTTT	CASTSSQGGNQPQHF
TRBV12-5	-	-	TRBJ2-3	TGTGCTAGTGGTCTAAACAGTGGACTGGGGGCAGATACGCAGTATTTT	CASGLNSGLGADTQYF
TRBV5-1	-	few	TRBJ1-4	TGCGCCAGCAGCCCCGACAGGATTAATGAAAAACTGTTTTTT	CASSPDRINEKLFF
TRBV3-1	-	few	TRBJ1-6	TGTGCCAGCAGCCCCTGGCCGCAGGGCAATTCACCCCTCCACTTT	CASSPWPQGNSPLHF
TRBV6-2/TRBV6-3	-	few	TRBJ2-7	TGTGCCAGCAGTTACCAGCCGAGCTCCTACGAGCAGTACTTC	CASSYQPSSYEQYF
TRBV20-1	-	-	TRBJ2-7	TGCAGTGCTAGATTGGCCTCCCCCTACGAGCAGTACTTC	CSARLASPYEQYF